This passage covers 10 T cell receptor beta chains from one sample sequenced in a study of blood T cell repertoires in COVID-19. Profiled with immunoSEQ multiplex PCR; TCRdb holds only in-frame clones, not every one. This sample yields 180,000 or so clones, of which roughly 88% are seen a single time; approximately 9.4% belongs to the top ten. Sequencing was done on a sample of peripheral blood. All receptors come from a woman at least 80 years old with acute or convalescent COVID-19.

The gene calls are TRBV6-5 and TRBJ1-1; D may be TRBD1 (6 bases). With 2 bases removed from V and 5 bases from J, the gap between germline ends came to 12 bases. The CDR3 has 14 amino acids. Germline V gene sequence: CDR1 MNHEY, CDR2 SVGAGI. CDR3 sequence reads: CASSYGTSLTEAFF. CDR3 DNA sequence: TGTGCCAGCAGTTACGGGACATCTTTAACTGAAGCTTTCTTT.

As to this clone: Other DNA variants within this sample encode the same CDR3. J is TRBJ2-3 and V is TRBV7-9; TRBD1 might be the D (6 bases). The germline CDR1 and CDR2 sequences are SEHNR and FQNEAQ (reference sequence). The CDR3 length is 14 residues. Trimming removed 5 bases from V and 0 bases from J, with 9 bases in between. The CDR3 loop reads CASSGRGSTDTQYF. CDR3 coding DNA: TGTGCCAGCAGCGGCAGGGGTAGCACAGATACGCAGTATTTT.

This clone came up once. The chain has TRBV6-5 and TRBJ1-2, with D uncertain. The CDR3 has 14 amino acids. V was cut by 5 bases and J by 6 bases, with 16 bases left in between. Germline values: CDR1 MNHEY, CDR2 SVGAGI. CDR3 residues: CASSIPGSLHGYTF. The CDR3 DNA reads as TGTGCCAGCAGTATCCCCGGGTCTCTCCATGGCTACACCTTC.

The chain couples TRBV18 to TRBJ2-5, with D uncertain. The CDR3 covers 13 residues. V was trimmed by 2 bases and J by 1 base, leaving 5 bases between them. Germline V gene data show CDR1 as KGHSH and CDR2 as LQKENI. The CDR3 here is CASSPMAQETQYF. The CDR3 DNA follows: TGTGCCAGCTCACCAATGGCCCAAGAGACCCAGTACTTC.

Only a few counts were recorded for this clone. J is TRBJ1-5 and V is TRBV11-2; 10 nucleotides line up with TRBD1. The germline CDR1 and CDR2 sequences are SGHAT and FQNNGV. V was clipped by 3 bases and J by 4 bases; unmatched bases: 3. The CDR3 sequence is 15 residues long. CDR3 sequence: CASSLGQGRNQPQHF. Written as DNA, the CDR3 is TGTGCCAGCAGCTTGGGACAGGGGAGGAATCAGCCCCAGCATTTT.

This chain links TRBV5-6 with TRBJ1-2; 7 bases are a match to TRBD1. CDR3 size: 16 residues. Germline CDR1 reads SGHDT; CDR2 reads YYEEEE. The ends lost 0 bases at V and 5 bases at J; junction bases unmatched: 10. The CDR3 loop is CASSLVGTAVTYGYTF. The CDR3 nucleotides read TGTGCCAGCAGCTTGGTCGGGACAGCTGTGACTTATGGCTACACCTTC.

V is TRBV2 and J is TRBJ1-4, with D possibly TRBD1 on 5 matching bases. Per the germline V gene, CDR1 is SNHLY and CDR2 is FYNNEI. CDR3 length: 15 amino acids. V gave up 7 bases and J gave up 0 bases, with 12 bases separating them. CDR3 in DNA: TGTGCCAGCAACCCCCTCAGGGCAACTAATGAAAAACTGTTTTTT. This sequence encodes CASNPLRATNEKLFF.

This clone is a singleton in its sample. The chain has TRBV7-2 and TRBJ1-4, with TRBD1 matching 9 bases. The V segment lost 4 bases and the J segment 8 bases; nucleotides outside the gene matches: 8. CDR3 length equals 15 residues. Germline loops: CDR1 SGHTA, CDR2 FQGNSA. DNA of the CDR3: TGTGCCAGCAGCTACTCCGGGACAGGGAGAGAAAAACTGTTTTTT. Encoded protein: CASSYSGTGREKLFF.

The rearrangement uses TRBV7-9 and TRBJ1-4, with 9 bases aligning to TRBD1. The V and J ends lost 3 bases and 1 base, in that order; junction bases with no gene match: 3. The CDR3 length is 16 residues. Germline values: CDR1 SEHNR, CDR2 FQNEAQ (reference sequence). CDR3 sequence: CASSFGQGRTNEKLFF. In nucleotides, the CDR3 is TGTGCCAGCAGCTTCGGACAGGGGAGAACTAATGAAAAACTGTTTTTT.

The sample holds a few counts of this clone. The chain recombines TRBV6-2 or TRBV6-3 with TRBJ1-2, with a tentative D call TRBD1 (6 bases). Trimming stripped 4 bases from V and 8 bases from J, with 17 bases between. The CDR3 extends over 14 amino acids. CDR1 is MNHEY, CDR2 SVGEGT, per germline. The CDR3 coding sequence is TGTGCCAGCAGTTTGCAGGGGAGACTATCCGGCTACACCTTC. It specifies CASSLQGRLSGYTF.